The clone carrying this TCR beta chain came up once. This record belongs to a study of T cell responses to AZD1222 COVID-19 vaccine. Profiling relied on immunoSEQ multiplex PCR, and the TCRdb table lists in-frame clones only, not all of them. The sample has 100,000 or so clones; 92% are singletons. The CDR3 has 13 amino acids. Germline V gene sequence: CDR1 MNHEY, CDR2 SVGAGI. Trimming took 7 bases from V and 8 from J; bases not matched to a gene: 9. The rearrangement uses TRBV6-5 and TRBJ1-2; 8 nucleotides align to TRBD1. The specimen was peripheral blood, collected 28 days after the second AZD1222 dose. The TCR comes from an adult who received the AZD1222 COVID-19 vaccine. This CDR3 reads CASMFGQGAGYTF. CDR3 DNA sequence: TGTGCCAGCATGTTTGGGCAGGGGGCAGGCTACACCTTC.